The 14 T cell receptor beta chains given below trace back to one sample, sequenced in a study of cytomegalovirus exposure and HLA in healthy donors. Both 60 Vbeta primers and 13 Jbeta primers went into the PCR. TCRdb's copy holds only in-frame clones and misses some; the assay was immunoSEQ multiplex PCR. The sample carries approximately 160,000 clones, about 70% recorded once. Sequencing used PBMCs. These receptors were taken from a young woman in good health and CMV-seropositive.

This clone was counted between two and nine times. The chain carries TRBV5-4 and TRBJ1-5; D remains unclear. Germline CDR1 and CDR2: SGHNT and YYREEE (reference sequence). This CDR3 is built from 13 residues. Trimming removed 6 bases from V and 5 bases from J, with 12 bases in between. CDR3 sequence (DNA): TGTGCCAGCACTCCAGTCGGGGATCAGCCCCAGCATTTT. This sequence encodes CASTPVGDQPQHF.

V usage is TRBV7-8 and J usage is TRBJ2-3; 9 positions match TRBD1. V lost 5 bases and J lost 5; bases outside the gene matches: 8. Germline CDR1 is SGHVS and CDR2 is FQNEAQ. The CDR3 length is 15 residues. CDR3 in DNA: TGTGCCAGCAGCGCCCGGGGACAGGGCGGAGATACGCAGTATTTT. Residues: CASSARGQGGDTQYF.

This clone was seen a handful of times. The chain joins TRBV19 to TRBJ1-5; 9 bases line up with TRBD1. Germline CDR1 reads LNHDA; CDR2 reads SQIVND (reference sequence). Losses at the gene ends were 5 bases for V and 7 bases for J; bases not matched to a gene: 15. CDR3 length equals 17 residues. DNA for the CDR3: TGTGCCAGTAGTGGGGGGACAGGGTCCCCGGAGAGGCAGCCCCAGCATTTT. Amino acids: CASSGGTGSPERQPQHF.

The chain links TRBV5-4 to TRBJ2-1; D is possibly TRBD2 (6 bases). V was cut by 4 bases and J by 6 bases, with 8 bases left in between. CDR3 length: 12 residues. Germline V CDR1 and CDR2: SGHNT, YYREEE (reference sequence). CDR3 in DNA: TGTGCCAGCAGCCCGGGAGTCAATGAGCAGTTCTTC. Protein product: CASSPGVNEQFF.

The chain is built from TRBV5-1 and TRBJ2-3; no firm D call. CDR1 SGHRS and CDR2 YFSETQ come from the germline V gene. V was cut by 0 bases and J by 0 bases, with 11 bases left in between. This CDR3 has 16 amino acids. The CDR3 DNA follows: TGCGCCAGCAGCTTGGCCGAACTTCTTAGCACAGATACGCAGTATTTT. It translates to CASSLAELLSTDTQYF.

The chain recombines TRBV9 with TRBJ1-2, with 8 bases aligning to TRBD1. This CDR3 region has 14 residues. V shed 4 bases, J shed 7 bases, and the junction held 9 bases outside the gene matches. CDR1 SGDLS and CDR2 YYNGEE come from the germline V gene. The CDR3 bases are TGTGCCAGCAGCTCCTCAGGGGGCGGGTTTGGCTACACCTTC. Protein: CASSSSGGGFGYTF.

This chain links TRBV29-1 with TRBJ1-2, with no clear D. This CDR3 has 14 residues. V was pared by 4 bases and J by 2 bases, with 14 bases between. Per the germline V gene, CDR1 is SQVTM and CDR2 is ANQGSEA. In nucleotides, the CDR3 is TGCAGCGTTGTGGGAAGAGGAGGGAACTATGGCTACACCTTC. This translates into CSVVGRGGNYGYTF.

CDR3 bases: TGTGCCAGCAGCGCCCTCAGGGCCGGGTACTATGGCTACACCTTC. Protein: CASSALRAGYYGYTF. The genes are TRBV9 and TRBJ1-2; D perhaps matches TRBD1 (5 bases). Deletions cut 3 bases from V and 3 bases from J, with 15 bases between. CDR1 is SGDLS and CDR2 is YYNGEE in the germline V gene. The CDR3 extends over 15 amino acids.

This clone was seen a handful of times. The chain combines TRBV7-9 with TRBJ2-5; D may be TRBD1 (5 bases). The CDR3 extends over 15 amino acids. CDR1 SEHNR and CDR2 FQNEAQ come from the germline V gene (reference sequence). Trimming pared 6 bases from V and 4 bases from J, leaving 18 bases between. The CDR3 coding sequence is TGTGCCAGCAGGCTCGCAGGGTCATACGCAGAGACCCAGTACTTC. Its translation is CASRLAGSYAETQYF.

The CDR3 DNA reads as TGTGCCAGCAGCCAACCAACCTCGGGCTATGGCTACACCTTC. It codes for CASSQPTSGYGYTF. The chain joins TRBV6-1 to TRBJ1-2; D unclear. The V gene lost 6 bases and the J gene lost 4 bases, with 15 bases spanning the gap. This CDR3 comprises 14 residues. Germline CDR1 and CDR2: MNHNS and SASEGT.

V gene TRBV6-6 combines with J gene TRBJ2-7, with TRBD2 matching 12 bases. Germline V gene data show CDR1 as MNHNY and CDR2 as SVGAGI (reference sequence). Trimming removed 6 bases from V and 3 bases from J; junction bases left unmatched: 6. This CDR3 is 15 amino acids long. CDR3 in DNA: TGTGCCAGCAGCCTGACTAGCGGGAGAATCTACGAGCAGTACTTC. As protein: CASSLTSGRIYEQYF.

V usage is TRBV6-5 and J usage is TRBJ2-1, with TRBD1 identical over 9 bases. From germline, CDR1 is MNHEY and CDR2 SVGAGI. Trimming took 6 bases from V and 5 from J; bases not matched to a gene: 5. The CDR3 spans 14 residues. This chain's CDR3 is CASRLQGANNEQFF. The CDR3 nucleotides are TGTGCCAGCAGACTACAGGGGGCAAACAATGAGCAGTTCTTC.

This clone has only a few counts. This CDR3 reads CASSPPGQAGRGYTF. In DNA form, the CDR3 reads TGCGCCAGCAGCCCCCCTGGACAGGCCGGTCGTGGCTACACCTTC. V usage is TRBV5-1 and J usage is TRBJ1-2, with 7 nucleotides matching TRBD1. The CDR3 sequence is 15 residues long. The V gene's germline CDR1 is SGHRS and CDR2 YFSETQ. V shed 4 bases, J shed 7 bases, and the junction held 13 bases outside the gene matches.

V and J are TRBV19 and TRBJ2-3; a possible D gene is TRBD1 (5 bases). The CDR3 covers 17 residues. V was clipped by 5 bases and J by 1 base, with 19 bases between them. Germline loops: CDR1 LNHDA, CDR2 SQIVND (reference sequence). The CDR3 region has the DNA TGTGCCAGTAGTCCCCCCCGCCGGGTACAGGGCACAGATACGCAGTATTTT. It encodes CASSPPRRVQGTDTQYF.